This passage covers 29 T cell receptor beta chains from one sample sequenced in a study of blood T cell repertoires in COVID-19. Produced via immunoSEQ multiplex PCR; TCRdb's table is partial and in-frame only. The sample lists around 400,000 clones; more than 80% were seen once. The sequencing sample was made of peripheral blood. The receptors were sampled from a man aged 40-49 years with acute or convalescent COVID-19.

The V gene is TRBV5-4, the J gene TRBJ1-1; 8 bases match TRBD1. The length of the CDR3 is 15 residues. Losses at the gene ends were 5 bases for V and 1 base for J; bases not matched to a gene: 7. Per the germline V gene, CDR1 is SGHNT and CDR2 is YYREEE (reference sequence). The CDR3 region has the DNA TGTGCCAGCAGTTCAGGGACAGGAGCGAACACTGAAGCTTTCTTT. Encoded protein: CASSSGTGANTEAFF.

The gene calls are TRBV5-1 and TRBJ1-1; no definite D call. Germline V CDR1 and CDR2: SGHRS, YFSETQ. V dropped 4 bases and J dropped 5 bases, with 15 bases sitting between them. The CDR3 runs 14 residues. The CDR3 DNA reads TGCGCCAGCAGCCCCCGGGATACGACGACTGAAGCTTTCTTT. Encoded protein: CASSPRDTTTEAFF.

The V gene is TRBV18, the J gene TRBJ2-7; 8 bases fit TRBD2. Germline CDR1 reads KGHSH; CDR2 reads LQKENI. V lost 5 bases, J lost 3 bases, and 9 bases stayed unmatched. This CDR3 is built from 15 residues. This chain's CDR3 is CASSSDRTSLYEQYF. In nucleotides, the CDR3 is TGTGCCAGCTCATCAGACAGGACTAGCCTCTACGAGCAGTACTTC.

The genes are TRBV7-3 and TRBJ2-2, with 12 bases identical to TRBD2. The CDR3 consists of 15 residues. Germline CDR1 is SGHTA and CDR2 is FQGTGA. V shed 3 bases and J 6 bases; nucleotides not matched to a gene: 2. DNA of the CDR3: TGTGCCAGCAGCTTGGCTAGCGGGAGGGCCGGGGAGCTGTTTTTT. It codes for CASSLASGRAGELFF.

The J gene is TRBJ1-1, the V gene TRBV16; 11 bases align to TRBD1. J lost 4 bases, V lost 5 bases, and 6 bases had no gene match. This CDR3 contains 15 residues. The V gene's germline CDR1 is KGHSY and CDR2 FQNENV. CDR3 sequence (DNA): TGTGCCAGCAGCGTTCGGACAGGGGGCGGCACTGAAGCTTTCTTT. It yields the protein CASSVRTGGGTEAFF.

The chain combines TRBV9 with TRBJ2-7; the match to TRBD1 covers 9 bases. Unmatched junction bases numbered 13, after V lost 2 bases and J lost 4 bases. The length of the CDR3 is 17 residues. Germline V gives CDR1 SGDLS, CDR2 YYNGEE. The CDR3 sequence is CASSVHPQGQGGYEQYF. The CDR3 nucleotides are TGTGCCAGCAGCGTTCACCCCCAGGGACAGGGTGGGTACGAGCAGTACTTC.

The chain joins TRBV5-1 to TRBJ2-3, with 10 nucleotides matching TRBD2. Losses at the gene ends were 2 bases for V and 4 bases for J; bases not matched to a gene: 10. CDR1 and CDR2 (germline): SGHRS, YFSETQ. CDR3 length: 17 residues. The CDR3 protein is CASSLSGRALGADTQYF. The CDR3 region has the DNA TGCGCCAGCAGCTTAAGCGGGAGGGCCCTCGGTGCAGATACGCAGTATTTT.

The chain has TRBV29-1 and TRBJ1-1; 7 bases map to TRBD1. CDR1 and CDR2 (germline): SQVTM, ANQGSEA. The CDR3 is 14 amino acids. Trimming at V came to 7 bases and at J to 8 bases, leaving 16 bases not matched to a gene. CDR3 bases: TGCAGCGCTGCGGGCCTTACAGGGGTCGGCGAAGCTTTCTTT. Translated, it gives CSAAGLTGVGEAFF.

V usage is TRBV7-2 and J usage is TRBJ2-2; TRBD2 agrees at 9 bases. Trimming took 1 base from V and 3 from J; bases not matched to a gene: 3. The CDR3 covers 16 residues. CDR1 and CDR2 (germline): SGHTA, FQGNSA. CDR3 protein: CASSLGLAGYTGELFF. CDR3 in DNA: TGTGCCAGCAGCTTAGGGCTAGCGGGATACACCGGGGAGCTGTTTTTT.

This clone was recorded only once. The chain uses TRBV28 and TRBJ2-3; 9 positions agree with TRBD2. Trimming at V came to 4 bases and at J to 3 bases, leaving 2 bases not matched to a gene. From germline, CDR1 is MDHEN and CDR2 SYDVKM. The CDR3 runs 14 residues. The DNA for the CDR3 is TGTGCCAGCAGTTGGACTAGCGAAACAGATACGCAGTATTTT. Translation gives CASSWTSETDTQYF.

V and J are TRBV27 and TRBJ1-2; no firm D call. Germline CDR1 reads MNHEY; CDR2 reads SMNVEV (reference sequence). This CDR3 is built from 14 residues. V was shortened by 2 bases and J by 2 bases, with 9 bases between the two germline ends. For the CDR3, the DNA is TGTGCCAGCAGTTTAAGAGGGCCCAACTATGGCTACACCTTC. Protein sequence: CASSLRGPNYGYTF.

This rearrangement joins TRBV19 to TRBJ1-3; D might be TRBD1 (5 bases). The germline CDR1 and CDR2 sequences are LNHDA and SQIVND (reference sequence). The CDR3 runs 15 residues. The V and J ends lost 3 bases and 2 bases respectively, with 11 bases between them. The CDR3 DNA follows: TGTGCCAGTAGTATTTCGGGGGGTCCTGGAAACACCATATATTTT. Translated, it gives CASSISGGPGNTIYF.

V is TRBV27 and J is TRBJ2-7; 9 bases line up with TRBD1. Germline CDR1 reads MNHEY; CDR2 reads SMNVEV (reference sequence). Trimming at V came to 4 bases and at J to 2 bases, leaving 6 bases not matched to a gene. The CDR3 length is 15 residues. CDR3 DNA sequence: TGTGCCAGCAGTTCGGGGACAGGGTGGGCCTACGAGCAGTACTTC. Translated: CASSSGTGWAYEQYF.

This sequence joins TRBV13 and TRBJ1-2, with 8 bases fitting TRBD1. Germline-derived CDR1 and CDR2 are PRHDT and FYEKMQ (reference sequence). This CDR3 has 17 amino acids. V dropped 5 bases and J dropped 2; count of bases not matched to a gene: 13. In DNA, the CDR3 is TGTGCCAGCAGCCCGACGGACAGGGTTGGTCGAAACTATGGCTACACCTTC. Encoded protein: CASSPTDRVGRNYGYTF.

The V and J genes are TRBV5-6 and TRBJ2-7; D is perhaps TRBD2 (6 bases). The CDR3 covers 13 residues. V lost 5 bases to trimming and J lost 0 bases, with 9 bases between them. The germline gives CDR1 SGHDT, CDR2 YYEEEE. The CDR3 protein is CASSGGFSYEQYF. The CDR3 region has the DNA TGTGCCAGCAGTGGAGGGTTCTCCTACGAGCAGTACTTC.

The chain uses TRBV9 and TRBJ2-7; 9 nucleotides line up with TRBD2. This CDR3 comprises 15 residues. The V gene's germline CDR1 is SGDLS and CDR2 YYNGEE. The V and J ends lost 4 bases and 4 bases, in that order; junction bases with no gene match: 9. The CDR3 sequence: CASSPSSGEGYEQYF. CDR3 DNA: TGTGCCAGCAGCCCCTCTAGCGGGGAAGGATACGAGCAGTACTTC.

The chain links TRBV7-8 to TRBJ1-3; TRBD1 aligns across 7 bases. Trimming took 1 base from V and 5 from J; bases not matched to a gene: 5. CDR3 length: 15 amino acids. Germline V gene data show CDR1 as SGHVS and CDR2 as FQNEAQ. The CDR3 DNA reads TGTGCCAGCAGCTTAGTACAGGGGTTCAGAAACACCATATATTTT. Translation gives CASSLVQGFRNTIYF.

V is TRBV27 and J is TRBJ1-1; 12 positions agree with TRBD1. Unmatched junction bases numbered 9, after V lost 3 bases and J lost 4 bases. CDR1 is MNHEY and CDR2 is SMNVEV in the germline V gene (reference sequence). This CDR3 contains 17 residues. CDR3 sequence: CASSLSGQGARGTEAFF. CDR3 DNA sequence: TGTGCCAGCAGTTTGTCGGGACAGGGGGCGAGAGGCACTGAAGCTTTCTTT.

The chain is built from TRBV27 and TRBJ1-6, with D unclear. Looked up from germline, CDR1 is MNHEY and CDR2 is SMNVEV (reference sequence). The CDR3 has 14 residues. The V end lost 2 bases, the J end lost 6 bases, and 8 bases lay between the germline ends. The CDR3 protein is CASSLVSSNSPLHF. The CDR3 region has the DNA TGTGCCAGCAGTTTAGTTTCGAGTAATTCACCCCTCCACTTT.

The chain recombines TRBV7-8 with TRBJ2-1; the D gene is possibly TRBD2 (5 bases). Per germline, CDR1 SGHVS and CDR2 FQNEAQ. Trimming stripped 8 bases from V and 5 bases from J, with 22 bases between. The CDR3 extends over 16 amino acids. Here the CDR3 DNA reads TGTGCCAGCGTTCCCCGGCTGGCGGGCCCAGACAATGAGCAGTTCTTC. This translates into CASVPRLAGPDNEQFF.

This clone was recorded once. The rearrangement joins TRBV30 to TRBJ2-1; D is uncertain. Looked up from germline, CDR1 is GTSNPN and CDR2 is SVGIG (reference sequence). V lost 0 bases and J 4 bases, leaving 10 bases between the germline ends. The CDR3 runs 14 residues. The CDR3: CAWSVMNSYNEQFF. The CDR3 region has the DNA TGTGCCTGGAGTGTAATGAATAGTTACAATGAGCAGTTCTTC.

This clone occurred a few times. J is TRBJ2-7 and V is TRBV7-6; tentative D call: TRBD2 (6 bases). Germline-derived CDR1 and CDR2 are SGHVS and FNYEAQ. Trimming took 0 bases from V and 0 from J, leaving 12 bases between them. The CDR3 has 16 amino acids. CDR3 sequence: CASSLAREKSSYEQYF. CDR3 sequence (DNA): TGTGCCAGCAGCTTAGCGCGGGAAAAGAGCTCCTACGAGCAGTACTTC.

This chain links TRBV4-2 with TRBJ2-7, with 8 bases that match TRBD2. This CDR3 contains 16 residues. The germline CDR1 and CDR2 sequences are LGHNA and YNFKEQ. Trimming took 0 bases from V and 0 from J; bases not matched to a gene: 4. The CDR3 DNA sequence: TGTGCCAGCAGCCAAGATTACAGCGGGGGCTCCTACGAGCAGTACTTC. Its protein is CASSQDYSGGSYEQYF.

The chain has TRBV6-6 and TRBJ2-5; D perhaps matches TRBD2 (6 bases). The CDR3 covers 15 residues. The V end was cut by 5 bases, the J end by 7 bases, with 20 bases between. CDR1 is MNHNY, CDR2 SVGAGI, per germline (reference sequence). The CDR3 DNA follows: TGTGCCAGCAGTGGCAGGGACTCCCCCTTCGGGACCCAGTACTTC. Translation: CASSGRDSPFGTQYF.

The J gene is TRBJ2-3, the V gene TRBV5-1; the D is unclear. Germline loops: CDR1 SGHRS, CDR2 YFSETQ. The V end was cut by 4 bases, the J end by 2 bases, with 8 bases between. The CDR3 length is 13 residues. CDR3 loop: CASSEVVTDTQYF. CDR3 DNA: TGCGCCAGCAGCGAGGTCGTCACAGATACGCAGTATTTT.

This chain joins TRBV6-5 and TRBJ1-5, with 10 bases fitting TRBD1. The CDR3 is 14 amino acids. The ends lost 11 bases at V and 7 bases at J; junction bases unmatched: 11. The germline CDR1 and CDR2 sequences are MNHEY and SVGAGI. This chain's CDR3 is CADRWDRGYQPQHF. CDR3 DNA: TGTGCCGACCGGTGGGACAGGGGATACCAGCCCCAGCATTTT.

This sequence joins TRBV7-9 and TRBJ1-1; TRBD1 matches at 9 bases. Germline lookup yields CDR1 SEHNR and CDR2 FQNEAQ (reference sequence). Trimming removed 5 bases from V and 5 bases from J; junction bases left unmatched: 9. The CDR3 is made up of 15 amino acids. CDR3 loop: CASSKQGAKGTEAFF. The CDR3 bases are TGTGCCAGCAGCAAACAGGGGGCTAAGGGTACTGAAGCTTTCTTT.

The genes are TRBV28 and TRBJ2-6; the D is unclear. Germline V gives CDR1 MDHEN, CDR2 SYDVKM. Deletions cut 3 bases from V and 0 bases from J, with 12 bases between. This CDR3 spans 17 amino acids. DNA for the CDR3: TGTGCCAGCAGTTTGCGGTTCGAAGGCTCTGGGGCCAACGTCCTGACTTTC. It is translated as CASSLRFEGSGANVLTF.

The rearrangement uses TRBV10-3 and TRBJ1-1; D is uncertain. Germline V CDR1 and CDR2: ENHRY, SYGVKD. CDR3 length equals 14 residues. V was shortened by 8 bases and J by 2 bases, with 15 bases between the two germline ends. For the CDR3, the DNA is TGTGCCATCCAATTCCACCCAGGAAACACTGAAGCTTTCTTT. It specifies CAIQFHPGNTEAFF.